Presented here are 14 T cell receptor beta chains from one specimen sequenced in a study of blood T cells in healthy people across ages. Alongside a J-beta primer mix, a sample-barcoded 5' primer served in a second PCR lasting 7 to 11 cycles. TCRdb used MiXCR to reprocess the 5' RACE reads, holding one entry per CDR3 protein. The table lists approximately 580,000 distinct CDR3 sequences, approximately 25% of them singletons. This sample was also put to use in a study of T cells of mothers and their children.

The sequenced sample was blood. These receptors came from a boy between 10 and 17 years old in good health.

This clonotype was seen a handful of times. The chain recombines TRBV21-1 with TRBJ1-1. TRBV21-1 is a pseudogene locus. The CDR3 totals 15 residues. CDR3 amino acids: CASSKCFPVNTEAFF. For the CDR3, the DNA is TGTGCCAGCAGCAAATGCTTTCCAGTGAACACTGAAGCTTTCTTT.

With respect to this clonotype: The germline gene is not matched at one end of the junction; a read error may be the cause. The rearrangement uses TRBV7-2 and TRBJ1-6, with D unclear. The germline CDR1 and CDR2 sequences are SGHTA and FQGNSA. The CDR3 extends over 14 amino acids. CDR3 in amino acids: CAGSLGQRNSPLHF. The CDR3 DNA follows: TGTGCCGGCAGCTTAGGCCAGAGGAATTCACCCCTCCACTTT.

The chain links TRBV7-3 to TRBJ2-1; D is ambiguous. The CDR3 runs 14 residues. With 1 base removed from V and 6 bases from J, the gap between germline ends came to 10 bases. The V gene's germline CDR1 is SGHTA and CDR2 FQGTGA. The CDR3: CASSLKIGFNEQFF. The CDR3 DNA is TGTGCCAGCAGCTTAAAAATCGGTTTCAATGAGCAGTTCTTC.

This clonotype was seen more than once but under ten times. The rearrangement links TRBV6-6 to TRBJ2-1; the D gene is possibly TRBD1 (5 bases). This CDR3 has 16 residues. Germline CDR1 MNHNY, CDR2 SVGAGI (reference sequence). V was trimmed by 6 bases and J by 0 bases, leaving 15 bases between them. The CDR3 DNA is TGTGCCAGCAGCCTGACAGTTTTGAGCTCCTACAATGAGCAGTTCTTC. Translating gives CASSLTVLSSYNEQFF.

V is TRBV27 and J is TRBJ1-1, with TRBD1 identical over 7 bases. With 8 bases clipped from V and 11 bases from J, the junction kept 8 bases outside the gene matches. From germline, CDR1 is MNHEY and CDR2 SMNVEV (reference sequence). This CDR3 region has 11 residues. CDR3 sequence: CASGMTGRAFF. CDR3 coding DNA: TGTGCCAGCGGTATGACAGGGAGGGCTTTCTTT.

This clonotype was seen repeatedly, ten times or more. The rearrangement joins TRBV19 to TRBJ2-1; D gene ambiguous. Looked up from germline, CDR1 is LNHDA and CDR2 is SQIVND (reference sequence). Trimming pared 8 bases from V and 6 bases from J, leaving 5 bases between. The CDR3 is 10 residues long. This CDR3 is CASGSNEQFF. CDR3 sequence (DNA): TGTGCCAGTGGATCCAATGAGCAGTTCTTC. The entire variable domain, with the rest obtained from reference TRBV19 and TRBJ2-1, is as follows: DGGITQSPKYLFRKEGQNVTLSCEQNLNHDAMYWYRQDPGQGLRLIYYSQIVNDFQKGDIAEGYSVSREKKESFPLTVTSAQKNPTAFYLCASGSNEQFFGPGTRLTVL.

This chain links TRBV7-9 with TRBJ1-1; the D is unclear. Germline V CDR1 and CDR2: SEHNR, FQNEAQ (reference sequence). V lost 5 bases and J 4 bases, leaving 11 bases between the germline ends. This CDR3 has 13 residues. This CDR3 is CASSLGSVTEAFF. The CDR3 DNA reads TGTGCCAGCAGCCTTGGGTCGGTCACTGAAGCTTTCTTT.

This rearrangement joins TRBV6-5 to TRBJ2-1; tentative D call: TRBD2 (5 bases). V lost 6 bases, J lost 4 bases, and 16 bases lay in between. CDR1 and CDR2 from the germline V gene are MNHEY and SVGAGI. CDR3 length: 15 residues. DNA for the CDR3: TGTGCCAGCAGCCTATTTTCAGGCGGGTACAATGAGCAGTTCTTC. Translation gives CASSLFSGGYNEQFF.

The V gene is TRBV25-1, the J gene TRBJ2-1; TRBD2 is a possible D gene (7 bases). V was pared by 6 bases and J by 4 bases, with 22 bases between. In germline, CDR1 is MGHDK, CDR2 SYGVNS. The CDR3 is 17 residues long. DNA for the CDR3: TGTGCCAGCAGCGAGGGGGGGGGACTGGGGCTTTACAATGAGCAGTTCTTC. This gives the protein CASSEGGGLGLYNEQFF.

This clonotype was counted a few times. J is TRBJ2-3 and V is TRBV7-2; 8 bases fit TRBD2. The CDR3 is 19 amino acids. The junction had 14 bases not matched to a gene; V was cut back by 1 base and J by 2 bases. CDR1 is SGHTA and CDR2 is FQGNSA in the germline V gene. CDR3 nucleotides: TGTGCCAGCAGCTTAGAGCGCCTAGCGGGCGGGGTCGCCACAGATACGCAGTATTTT. This encodes CASSLERLAGGVATDTQYF.

The J gene is TRBJ2-3, the V gene TRBV7-9; D gene ambiguous. Between the trimmed V and J ends, which lost 5 bases and 4 bases, there was a span of 19 bases. This CDR3 region has 16 residues. Looked up from germline, CDR1 is SEHNR and CDR2 is FQNEAQ (reference sequence). The CDR3 reads CASSPPIGSVPDTQYF. The CDR3 DNA is TGTGCCAGCAGCCCGCCCATAGGATCCGTCCCAGATACGCAGTATTTT.

This clonotype was seen a few times. The chain joins TRBV6-5 to TRBJ1-4, with a tentative D call TRBD1 (6 bases). CDR3 size: 15 residues. Trimming removed 2 bases at V and 7 bases at J, with 14 bases between. Germline values: CDR1 MNHEY, CDR2 SVGAGI. CDR3 DNA: TGTGCCAGCAGTTACGGCGACAGGCGGGGTGAAAAACTGTTTTTT. Protein product: CASSYGDRRGEKLFF.

The V call is TRBV20-1, the J call TRBJ2-1; 11 bases agree with TRBD2. The CDR3 has 17 amino acids. Trimming at V came to 3 bases and at J to 2 bases, leaving 9 bases not matched to a gene. The V gene's germline CDR1 is DFQATT and CDR2 SNEGSKA (reference sequence). The CDR3 is CSASKRASGGPYNEQFF. The CDR3 nucleotides are TGCAGTGCTAGCAAACGGGCTAGCGGGGGGCCCTACAATGAGCAGTTCTTC.

This clonotype has more than one count but fewer than ten. The chain combines TRBV20-1 with TRBJ2-4; D is unclear. This CDR3 has 13 amino acids. V dropped 0 bases and J dropped 3 bases, with 6 bases sitting between them. From germline, CDR1 is DFQATT and CDR2 SNEGSKA (reference sequence). The CDR3 nucleotides are TGCAGTGCTAGAGATCGTAGCAAAAACATTCAGTACTTC. Encoded protein: CSARDRSKNIQYF.